The 23 T cell receptor beta chains listed next were all sequenced from one sample in a study of cytomegalovirus exposure and HLA in healthy donors. Clones were read by immunoSEQ multiplex PCR, and TCRdb kept only the in-frame ones, dropping some. The sample records about 83,000 clones, about 96% being singletons. The material sequenced was PBMCs. The receptors originated from a woman between 18 and 29 years old in good health and CMV-seronegative.

This rearrangement joins TRBV10-3 to TRBJ1-6, with D perhaps matching TRBD1 (5 bases). This CDR3 has 14 amino acids. Germline-derived CDR1 and CDR2 are ENHRY and SYGVKD. Trimming cost V 0 bases and J 8 bases, with 8 bases left between them. As DNA, the CDR3 is TGTGCCATCAGTGAGTCTAAAGGGGATTCACCCCTCCACTTT. As protein: CAISESKGDSPLHF.

The chain joins TRBV27 to TRBJ1-3, with a possible D match to TRBD1 (5 bases). Germline CDR1 MNHEY, CDR2 SMNVEV (reference sequence). This CDR3 has 14 residues. Trimming shortened V by 5 bases and J by 3 bases, and 11 bases separated the two germline ends. The CDR3 sequence: CASSKGQDGNTIYF. CDR3 coding DNA: TGTGCCAGCAGTAAAGGACAAGATGGAAACACCATATATTTT.

The chain uses TRBV11-2 and TRBJ1-1, with TRBD1 as a possible D gene (5 bases). V gave up 0 bases and J gave up 10 bases, with 12 bases separating them. The CDR3 consists of 13 residues. Germline V gene sequence: CDR1 SGHAT, CDR2 FQNNGV. The CDR3 here is CASSLDQGLGAFF. In nucleotides, the CDR3 is TGTGCCAGCAGCTTAGACCAGGGTCTTGGAGCTTTCTTT.

The gene calls are TRBV7-9 and TRBJ2-7; D is ambiguous. The CDR3 loop spans 14 amino acids. The germline V and J ends were trimmed by 1 base and 7 bases, with 14 bases remaining between them. Germline values: CDR1 SEHNR, CDR2 FQNEAQ (reference sequence). This CDR3 is CASSLDSRTVEQYF. The DNA of the CDR3 is TGTGCCAGCAGCTTAGATTCTCGCACGGTAGAGCAGTACTTC.

The rearrangement uses TRBV6-5 and TRBJ2-7; 8 nucleotides agree with TRBD2. The CDR3 is 15 residues long. The junction had 5 bases not matched to a gene; V was cut back by 4 bases and J by 0 bases. Germline lookup yields CDR1 MNHEY and CDR2 SVGAGI. The CDR3 region is CASSSGLAGSYEQYF. The CDR3 region has the DNA TGTGCCAGCAGTTCTGGACTAGCCGGCTCCTACGAGCAGTACTTC.

The rearrangement joins TRBV27 to TRBJ1-2, with D possibly being TRBD1 (5 bases). Per the germline V gene, CDR1 is MNHEY and CDR2 is SMNVEV (reference sequence). This CDR3 region has 14 residues. Trimming took off 5 bases at V and 4 bases at J, with 14 bases between the two ends. CDR3 protein: CASSVRGLGYGYTF. The CDR3 DNA is TGTGCCAGCAGTGTTAGGGGATTAGGCTATGGCTACACCTTC.

The CDR3 is CASSSDREHEQFF. CDR3 in DNA: TGTGCCAGCAGCTCGGACAGGGAGCATGAGCAGTTCTTC. The chain is built from TRBV21-1 and TRBJ2-1; TRBD1 is the table's D call and was not checked against the DNA. TRBV21-1 is a known pseudogene. CDR3 length equals 13 residues.

The J gene is TRBJ1-5, the V gene TRBV7-6; 10 bases fit TRBD1. This CDR3 is 16 amino acids long. Germline CDR1 SGHVS, CDR2 FNYEAQ. Trimming took 0 bases from V and 6 from J; bases not matched to a gene: 5. CDR3 loop: CASSLAPGQGGQPQHF. CDR3 coding DNA: TGTGCCAGCAGCTTAGCTCCCGGACAGGGGGGTCAGCCCCAGCATTTT.

The genes are TRBV19 and TRBJ1-1, with D hard to call. This CDR3 has 13 amino acids. Trimming pared 5 bases from V and 1 base from J, leaving 8 bases between. The germline gives CDR1 LNHDA, CDR2 SQIVND (reference sequence). CDR3 nucleotide sequence: TGTGCCAGTAGTCGAGTCGGGAACACTGAAGCTTTCTTT. It codes for CASSRVGNTEAFF.

The V gene is TRBV25-1, the J gene TRBJ2-1; 13 bases agree with TRBD2. The CDR3 spans 15 residues. V dropped 6 bases and J dropped 6; count of bases not matched to a gene: 5. Per germline, CDR1 MGHDK and CDR2 SYGVNS. The CDR3 protein is CASSDTSGRGNEQFF. DNA of the CDR3: TGTGCCAGCAGCGACACTAGCGGGAGGGGCAATGAGCAGTTCTTC.

This CDR3 is CIQGEGYTF. The CDR3 DNA is TGCATTCAGGGGGAAGGCTACACCTTC. The chain combines TRBV20-1 with TRBJ1-2; 7 nucleotides agree with TRBD1. Germline V gives CDR1 DFQATT, CDR2 SNEGSKA (reference sequence). The CDR3 has 9 residues.

The chain has TRBV6-1 and TRBJ2-2, with TRBD2 identical over 7 bases. This CDR3 contains 15 residues. The germline gives CDR1 MNHNS, CDR2 SASEGT. The J segment lost 1 base and the V segment lost 5 bases, leaving 4 bases of the junction unmatched. CDR3 nucleotides: TGTGCCAGCAGTCTAGCGGAGGGGAACACCGGGGAGCTGTTTTTT. It codes for CASSLAEGNTGELFF.

This sequence joins TRBV4-1 and TRBJ2-3; 10 bases agree with TRBD1. V was clipped by 4 bases and J by 2 bases; unmatched bases: 9. The germline CDR1 and CDR2 sequences are MGHRA and YSYEKL. There are 17 residues in the CDR3. The CDR3 here is CASSLIPGTGDTDTQYF. In DNA, the CDR3 is TGCGCCAGCAGCCTTATTCCGGGGACAGGGGACACAGATACGCAGTATTTT.

In DNA form, the CDR3 reads TGTGCCAGCAGTTACTCGACAGGGTTGGTGGACACCATATATTTT. This encodes CASSYSTGLVDTIYF. The V call is TRBV6-5, the J call TRBJ1-3; 7 positions match TRBD1. Germline values: CDR1 MNHEY, CDR2 SVGAGI. This CDR3 has 15 residues. The junction had 7 bases not matched to a gene; V was cut back by 0 bases and J by 8 bases.

The J gene is TRBJ1-2, the V gene TRBV7-8; possible D gene TRBD1, 5 bases. Germline values: CDR1 SGHVS, CDR2 FQNEAQ. V shed 0 bases and J shed 8 bases, with 13 bases lying between them. CDR3 length: 14 amino acids. The CDR3 DNA sequence: TGTGCCAGCAGCTTAGCGCTAGGGGCTCCCGGCTACACCTTC. As protein: CASSLALGAPGYTF.

This clone has just a few counts. The chain is built from TRBV6-1 and TRBJ2-5; 11 bases are a match to TRBD1. CDR3 length: 14 residues. V lost 8 bases, J lost 5 bases, and 7 bases stayed unmatched. The germline V gene encodes CDR1 MNHNS and CDR2 SASEGT. The DNA of the CDR3 is TGTGCCAGCGGGGGGACAGGGGGGGAGGAGACCCAGTACTTC. This sequence encodes CASGGTGGEETQYF.

The chain has TRBV5-1 and TRBJ1-1; 11 nucleotides line up with TRBD1. The germline gives CDR1 SGHRS, CDR2 YFSETQ. The V and J ends lost 4 bases and 4 bases, in that order; junction bases with no gene match: 3. The CDR3 runs to 14 residues. CDR3 loop: CASSPGTGGTEAFF. CDR3 DNA: TGCGCCAGCAGCCCAGGGACAGGGGGCACTGAAGCTTTCTTT.

The chain is built from TRBV10-3 and TRBJ2-2; TRBD2 matches 11 bases. This CDR3 has 15 residues. CDR1 is ENHRY, CDR2 SYGVKD, per germline. Trimming at V came to 6 bases and at J to 6 bases, leaving 6 bases not matched to a gene. Here the CDR3 reads CAIRTSGEISGELFF. The CDR3 bases are TGTGCCATCAGGACTAGCGGGGAGATATCCGGGGAGCTGTTTTTT.

CDR3 nucleotide sequence: TGTGCCAGCAGGCGCGTGGACAGCTATGGCTACACCTTC. This encodes CASRRVDSYGYTF. The chain carries TRBV28 and TRBJ1-2; possibly TRBD1 for D (6 bases). Between the trimmed V and J ends, which lost 6 bases and 4 bases, there was a span of 12 bases. The CDR3 contains 13 residues. Germline V gives CDR1 MDHEN, CDR2 SYDVKM.

A single count supports this clone. The chain combines TRBV7-2 with TRBJ2-7; 13 positions agree with TRBD2. The CDR3 covers 18 residues. J gave up 4 bases and V 4 bases, and 13 bases lay outside the gene matches. The V gene's germline CDR1 is SGHTA and CDR2 FQGNSA. In DNA, the CDR3 is TGTGCCAGCAGCTCTCCTCAAGGACTAGCGGGAGAATCTTACGAGCAGTACTTC. Its protein is CASSSPQGLAGESYEQYF. Full variable domain (rest looked up from reference TRBV7-2 and TRBJ2-7): GAGVSQSPSNKVTEKGKDVELRCDPISGHTALYWYRQSLGQGLEFLIYFQGNSAPDKSGLPSDRFSAERTGGSVSTLTIQRTQQEDSAVYLCASSSPQGLAGESYEQYFGPGTRLTVT.

This chain joins TRBV18 and TRBJ1-5, with 7 bases that match TRBD1. Germline V CDR1 and CDR2: KGHSH, LQKENI. This CDR3 contains 14 residues. Trimming at V came to 4 bases and at J to 7 bases, leaving 7 bases not matched to a gene. The CDR3 nucleotides read TGTGCCAGCTCACTGCCAGGGGGACAGCAGCCCCAGCATTTT. Its protein is CASSLPGGQQPQHF.

The chain combines TRBV7-2 with TRBJ1-2; a weak D match, TRBD1 (6 bases). Germline lookup yields CDR1 SGHTA and CDR2 FQGNSA. The CDR3 is 13 residues long. Trimming took off 5 bases at V and 8 bases at J, with 15 bases between the two ends. CDR3 DNA: TGTGCCAGCAGCCCGACAAGACAGGAAGGCTACACCTTC. Translation gives CASSPTRQEGYTF.

The J gene is TRBJ2-7, the V gene TRBV5-1; TRBD2 matches 10 bases. J gave up 4 bases and V 1 base, and 5 bases lay outside the gene matches. This CDR3 comprises 15 residues. CDR1 is SGHRS and CDR2 is YFSETQ in the germline V gene. DNA for the CDR3: TGCGCCAGCAGCTTGTTGGGACTAGCGTCTTACGAGCAGTACTTC. Its translation is CASSLLGLASYEQYF.